This TCR beta chain was recorded in a study of blood T cell repertoires in COVID-19. Overall study: Acute-phase and convalescent COVID-19 samples originated in the United States, Italy and Spain. PBMCs, B-cell-depleted T cells, or T cells provided the cDNA or gDNA that made up the material.

Under the authors' procedure: Nucleated cell counts were estimated from reference gene primer amplification. The table came from immunoSEQ multiplex PCR; TCRdb's copy has only in-frame clones and leaves some out. That table is the source of V, J and clone size, and D and trimming were worked out from the DNA. The table lists around 190,000 clones, around 83% of them singletons. V lost 1 base and J 7 bases, leaving 19 bases between the germline ends. The CDR3 consists of 16 residues. CDR1 and CDR2 (germline): SGHAT, FQNNGV. The specimen sequenced was peripheral blood. V usage is TRBV11-2 and J usage is TRBJ1-1; D unresolved. The clonotype originates from a human donor in a cohort sampled during active COVID-19. CDR3 sequence: CASSLGVAGGYGEAFF. CDR3 bases: TGTGCCAGCAGCTTAGGGGTAGCAGGAGGATATGGTGAAGCTTTCTTT.